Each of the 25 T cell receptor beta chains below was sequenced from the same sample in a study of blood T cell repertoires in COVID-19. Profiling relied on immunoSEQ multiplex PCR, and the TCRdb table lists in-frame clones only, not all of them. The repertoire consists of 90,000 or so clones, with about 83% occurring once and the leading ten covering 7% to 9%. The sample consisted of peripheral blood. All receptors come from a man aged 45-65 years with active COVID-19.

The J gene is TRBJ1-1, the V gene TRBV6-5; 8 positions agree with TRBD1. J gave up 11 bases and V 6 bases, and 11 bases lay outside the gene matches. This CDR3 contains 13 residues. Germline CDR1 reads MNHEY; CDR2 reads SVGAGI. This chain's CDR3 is CASSPGQGFWAFF. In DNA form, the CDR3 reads TGTGCCAGCAGCCCAGGACAGGGATTTTGGGCTTTCTTT.

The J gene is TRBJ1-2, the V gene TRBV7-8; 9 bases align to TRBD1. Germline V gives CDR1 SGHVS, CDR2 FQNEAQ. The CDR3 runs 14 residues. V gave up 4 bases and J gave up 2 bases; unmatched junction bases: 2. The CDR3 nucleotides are TGTGCCAGCAGCTCTGGGACAGGGAACTATGGCTACACCTTC. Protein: CASSSGTGNYGYTF.

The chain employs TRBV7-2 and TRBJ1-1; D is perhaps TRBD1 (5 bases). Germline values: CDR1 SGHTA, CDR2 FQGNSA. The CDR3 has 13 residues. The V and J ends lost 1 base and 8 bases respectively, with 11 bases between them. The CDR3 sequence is CASSLGGDREAFF. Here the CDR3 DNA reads TGTGCCAGCAGCTTAGGGGGGGATAGGGAAGCTTTCTTT.

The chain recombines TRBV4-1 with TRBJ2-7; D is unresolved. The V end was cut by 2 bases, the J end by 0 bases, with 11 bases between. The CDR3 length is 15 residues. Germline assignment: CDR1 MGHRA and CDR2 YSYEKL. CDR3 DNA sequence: TGCGCCAGCAGCCAAAACGCTCACTACTCCTACGAGCAGTACTTC. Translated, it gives CASSQNAHYSYEQYF.

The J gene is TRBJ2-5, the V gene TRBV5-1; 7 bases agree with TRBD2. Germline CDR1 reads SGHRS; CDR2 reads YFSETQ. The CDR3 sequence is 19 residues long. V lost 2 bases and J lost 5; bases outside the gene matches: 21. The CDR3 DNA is TGCGCCAGCAGCTTCGGAGGAACCGGGACTACATCGCGAAGGGAGACCCAGTACTTC. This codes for CASSFGGTGTTSRRETQYF.

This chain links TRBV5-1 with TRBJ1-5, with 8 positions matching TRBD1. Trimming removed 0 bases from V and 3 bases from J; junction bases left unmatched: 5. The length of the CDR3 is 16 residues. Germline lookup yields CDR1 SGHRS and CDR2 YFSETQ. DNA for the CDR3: TGCGCCAGCAGCTTGGGACAGGGGCCTTTCAATCAGCCCCAGCATTTT. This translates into CASSLGQGPFNQPQHF.

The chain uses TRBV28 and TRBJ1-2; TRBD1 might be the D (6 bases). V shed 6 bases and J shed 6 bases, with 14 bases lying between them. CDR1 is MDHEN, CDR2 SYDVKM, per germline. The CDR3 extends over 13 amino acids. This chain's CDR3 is CASSRSGADGYTF. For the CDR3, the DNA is TGTGCCAGCAGCCGATCAGGGGCGGATGGCTACACCTTC.

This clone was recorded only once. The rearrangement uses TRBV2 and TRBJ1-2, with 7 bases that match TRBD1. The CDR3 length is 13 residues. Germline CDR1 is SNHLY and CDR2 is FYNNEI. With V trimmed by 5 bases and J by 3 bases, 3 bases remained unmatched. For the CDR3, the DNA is TGTGCCAGCAGTACAGGGGCGGACTATGGCTACACCTTC. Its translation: CASSTGADYGYTF.

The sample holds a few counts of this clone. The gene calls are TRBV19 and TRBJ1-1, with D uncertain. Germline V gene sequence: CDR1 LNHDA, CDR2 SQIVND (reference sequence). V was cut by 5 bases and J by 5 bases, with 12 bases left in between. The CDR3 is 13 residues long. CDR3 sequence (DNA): TGTGCCAGTAGTTGGAGCGGGGAAACTGAAGCTTTCTTT. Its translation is CASSWSGETEAFF.

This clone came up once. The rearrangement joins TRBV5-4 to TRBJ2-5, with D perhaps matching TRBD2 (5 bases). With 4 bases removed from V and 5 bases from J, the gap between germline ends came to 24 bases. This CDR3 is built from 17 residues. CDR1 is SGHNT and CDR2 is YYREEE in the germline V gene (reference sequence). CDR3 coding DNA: TGTGCCAGCAGCGGAGGCCGGACCGACGCCCGTAGGGAGACCCAGTACTTC. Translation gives CASSGGRTDARRETQYF. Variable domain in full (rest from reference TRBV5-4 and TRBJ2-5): ETGVTQSPTHLIKTRGQQVTLRCSSQSGHNTVSWYQQALGQGPQFIFQYYREEENGRGNFPPRFSGLQFPNYSSELNVNALELDDSALYLCASSGGRTDARRETQYFGPGTRLLVL.

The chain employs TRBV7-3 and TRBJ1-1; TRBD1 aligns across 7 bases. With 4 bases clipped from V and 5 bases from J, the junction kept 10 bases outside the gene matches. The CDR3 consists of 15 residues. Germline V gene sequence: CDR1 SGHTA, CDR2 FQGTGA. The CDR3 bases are TGTGCCAGCAGCTCGAGGGGGCCAGGATTGACTGAAGCTTTCTTT. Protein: CASSSRGPGLTEAFF.

In DNA form, the CDR3 reads TGCGCCAGCAGCTTGGCGTCGTCCCCGGGGAATTCACCCCTCCACTTT. Amino acids: CASSLASSPGNSPLHF. The chain carries TRBV5-1 and TRBJ1-6, with D hard to call. Germline CDR1 reads SGHRS; CDR2 reads YFSETQ. Deletions cut 0 bases from V and 7 bases from J, with 14 bases between. There are 16 residues in the CDR3.

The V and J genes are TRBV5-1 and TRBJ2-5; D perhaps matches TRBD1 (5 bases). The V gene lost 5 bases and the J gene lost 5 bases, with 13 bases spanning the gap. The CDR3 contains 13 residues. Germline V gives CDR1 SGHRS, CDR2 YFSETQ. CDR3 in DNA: TGCGCCAGCAGTTGGCAGGGTGGGGAGACCCAGTACTTC. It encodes CASSWQGGETQYF.

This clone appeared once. CDR3 residues: CASRTDRTDTQYF. The CDR3, as DNA: TGTGCCAGCAGGACAGACAGAACAGATACGCAGTATTTT. V and J are TRBV6-5 and TRBJ2-3; possible D gene TRBD1, 5 bases. The germline gives CDR1 MNHEY, CDR2 SVGAGI. V shed 6 bases and J shed 3 bases, with 10 bases lying between them. CDR3 length equals 13 residues.

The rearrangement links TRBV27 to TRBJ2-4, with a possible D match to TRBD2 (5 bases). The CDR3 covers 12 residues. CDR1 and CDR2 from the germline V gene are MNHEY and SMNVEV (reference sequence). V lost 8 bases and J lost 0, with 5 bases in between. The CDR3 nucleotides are TGTGCCAGCGGACTAGCCAAAAACATTCAGTACTTC. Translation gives CASGLAKNIQYF.

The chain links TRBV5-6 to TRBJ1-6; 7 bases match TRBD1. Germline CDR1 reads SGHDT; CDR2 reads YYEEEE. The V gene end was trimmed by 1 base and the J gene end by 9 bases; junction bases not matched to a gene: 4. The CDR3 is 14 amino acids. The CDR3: CASSLNRGSSPLHF. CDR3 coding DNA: TGTGCCAGCAGCTTGAACAGGGGAAGTTCACCCCTCCACTTT. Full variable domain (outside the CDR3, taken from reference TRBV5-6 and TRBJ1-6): DAGVTQSPTHLIKTRGQQVTLRCSPKSGHDTVSWYQQALGQGPQFIFQYYEEEERQRGNFPDRFSGHQFPNYSSELNVNALLLGDSALYLCASSLNRGSSPLHFGNGTRLTVT.

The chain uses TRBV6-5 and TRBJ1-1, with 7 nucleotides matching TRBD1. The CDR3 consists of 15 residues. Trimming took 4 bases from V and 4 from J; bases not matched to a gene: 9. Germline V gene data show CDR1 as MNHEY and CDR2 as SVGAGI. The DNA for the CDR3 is TGTGCCAGCAGTTTACTTACAGGGGCGGGCACTGAAGCTTTCTTT. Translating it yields CASSLLTGAGTEAFF.

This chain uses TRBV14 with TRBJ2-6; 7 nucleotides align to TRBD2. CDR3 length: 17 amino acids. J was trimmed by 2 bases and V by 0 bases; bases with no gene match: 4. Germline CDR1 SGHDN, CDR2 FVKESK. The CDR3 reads CASSQDIRGAGANVLTF. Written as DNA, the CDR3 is TGTGCCAGCAGCCAAGATATACGGGGGGCTGGGGCCAACGTCCTGACTTTC.

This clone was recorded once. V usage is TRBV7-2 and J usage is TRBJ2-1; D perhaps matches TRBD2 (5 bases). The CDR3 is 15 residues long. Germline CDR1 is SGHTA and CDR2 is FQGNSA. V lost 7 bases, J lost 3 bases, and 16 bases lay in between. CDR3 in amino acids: CASTGREYFYNEQFF. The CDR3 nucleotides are TGTGCCAGCACGGGTCGGGAATATTTCTACAATGAGCAGTTCTTC.

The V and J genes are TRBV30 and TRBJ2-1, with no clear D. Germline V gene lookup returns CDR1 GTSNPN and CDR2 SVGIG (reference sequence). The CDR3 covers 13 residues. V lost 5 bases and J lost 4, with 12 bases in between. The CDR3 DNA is TGTGCCTGGGGCCTAGGATCTTACAATGAGCAGTTCTTC. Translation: CAWGLGSYNEQFF.

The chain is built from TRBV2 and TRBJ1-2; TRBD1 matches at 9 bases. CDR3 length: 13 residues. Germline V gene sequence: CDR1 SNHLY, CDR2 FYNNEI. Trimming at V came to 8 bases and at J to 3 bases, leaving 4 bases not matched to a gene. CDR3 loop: CASWDRVDYGYTF. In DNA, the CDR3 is TGTGCCAGCTGGGACAGGGTGGACTATGGCTACACCTTC.

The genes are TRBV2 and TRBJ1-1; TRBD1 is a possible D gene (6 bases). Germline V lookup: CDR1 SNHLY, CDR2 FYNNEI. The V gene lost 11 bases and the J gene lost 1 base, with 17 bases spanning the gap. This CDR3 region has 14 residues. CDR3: CASSRRGENTEAFF. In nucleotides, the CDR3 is TGTGCCTCTTCCCGCAGGGGAGAGAACACTGAAGCTTTCTTT.

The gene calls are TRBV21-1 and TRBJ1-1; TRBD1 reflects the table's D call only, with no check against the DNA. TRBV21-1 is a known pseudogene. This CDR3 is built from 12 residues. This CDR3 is CASIPRDRVAFF. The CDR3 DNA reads TGTGCCAGCATACCGCGGGACAGGGTCGCTTTCTTT.

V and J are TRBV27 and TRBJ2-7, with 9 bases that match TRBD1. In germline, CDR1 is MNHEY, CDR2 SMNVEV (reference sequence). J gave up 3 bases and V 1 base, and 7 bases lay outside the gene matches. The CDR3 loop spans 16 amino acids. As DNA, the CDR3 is TGTGCCAGCAGTTTATGGAGCCAGGGACAGGGCTACGAGCAGTACTTC. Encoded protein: CASSLWSQGQGYEQYF.

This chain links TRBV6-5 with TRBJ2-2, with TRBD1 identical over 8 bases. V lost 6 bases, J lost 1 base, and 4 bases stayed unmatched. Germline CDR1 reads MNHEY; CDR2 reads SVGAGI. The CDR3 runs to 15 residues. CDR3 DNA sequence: TGTGCCAGCAGCGGCAGGGGGCGGAACACCGGGGAGCTGTTTTTT. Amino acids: CASSGRGRNTGELFF.